The rows below give T cell receptor beta chains drawn from one sample of a study of blood T cell repertoires in COVID-19. Repertoires were generated with immunoSEQ multiplex PCR, while TCRdb's copy carries only in-frame clones and drops some. The sample includes approximately 250,000 clones, about 90% of them seen just once. Sequencing was done on a sample of PBMCs or T cells enriched from blood (not recorded which). Receptors were obtained from a middle-aged woman who had been exposed to COVID-19. Each CDR3 is given with its conserved first and last residue. D genes are given only for firm matches. Where a row states a size, it is once, few, many or the class of an expanded clone; other rows omit it.

TRBJ2-2	-	TRBV4-1	-	CASAPAEGTGELFF	TGCGCCAGCGCACCCGCGGAAGGCACCGGGGAGCTGTTTTTT
TRBJ2-3	TRBD2	TRBV7-2	-	CASSLGGGLAGNTQYF	TGTGCCAGCAGCTTAGGAGGGGGACTAGCGGGGAACACGCAGTATTTT
TRBJ2-6	TRBD1	TRBV7-9	few	CASRLQGAGANVLTF	TGTGCCAGCAGACTACAGGGGGCTGGGGCCAACGTCCTGACTTTC
TRBJ2-7	TRBD1	TRBV5-4	-	CASSRGQGATIYEQYF	TGTGCCAGCAGCCGCGGACAGGGGGCGACAATCTACGAGCAGTACTTC
TRBJ1-5	TRBD1	TRBV19	-	CASKQGVNQPQHF	TGTGCCAGTAAACAGGGGGTTAATCAGCCCCAGCATTTT
TRBJ1-4	TRBD1	TRBV3-1/TRBV3-2	-	CASSPTGQGANEKLFF	TGTGCCAGCAGCCCAACCGGACAGGGGGCTAATGAAAAACTGTTTTTT
TRBJ2-1	TRBD2	TRBV14	few	CASSQVYGTSNNEQFF	TGTGCCAGCAGCCAAGTGTATGGGACTAGTAACAATGAGCAGTTCTTC
TRBJ2-5	TRBD2	TRBV27	-	CASRRVSGAKETQYF	TGTGCCAGCAGGAGAGTTAGCGGGGCCAAAGAGACCCAGTACTTC
TRBJ2-1	TRBD2	TRBV13	-	CASSGKGLAGLDEQFF	TGTGCCAGCAGCGGAAAGGGACTAGCGGGGCTTGATGAGCAGTTCTTC
TRBJ1-4	-	TRBV12-3/TRBV12-4	-	CASRDSYSEKLFF	TGTGCCAGCCGGGACTCCTACAGTGAAAAACTGTTTTTT
TRBJ2-2	TRBD1	TRBV7-3	-	CASSPGDRNTGELFF	TGTGCCAGCAGCCCCGGGGACAGGAACACCGGGGAGCTGTTTTTT
TRBJ2-3	-	TRBV7-3	few	CASSLQGSTDTQYF	TGTGCCAGCAGCCTCCAGGGGTCCACAGATACGCAGTATTTT
TRBJ2-3	TRBD2	TRBV15	-	CATSTRGGLADTQYF	TGTGCCACCAGCACTCGGGGGGGCTTGGCAGATACGCAGTATTTT
TRBJ2-2	-	TRBV7-9	-	CASSLVGETGELFF	TGTGCCAGCAGCTTAGTAGGAGAAACCGGGGAGCTGTTTTTT
TRBJ2-3	-	TRBV19	-	CASSREQTSTDTQYF	TGTGCCAGTAGTAGGGAGCAGACAAGCACAGATACGCAGTATTTT
TRBJ1-1	TRBD1	TRBV28	-	CASIRDRGYTEAFF	TGTGCCAGCATTCGGGACAGGGGATATACTGAAGCTTTCTTT
TRBJ2-7	TRBD1	TRBV19	-	CASSPGVTGRFYEQYF	TGTGCCAGTAGTCCGGGTGTGACAGGGCGTTTCTACGAGCAGTACTTC
TRBJ1-5	-	TRBV2	-	CASSEAPDTSQGGGVKHQPQHF	TGTGCCAGCAGTGAAGCACCGGACACTTCACAAGGCGGCGGGGTTAAGCATCAGCCCCAGCATTTT
TRBJ1-2	TRBD1	TRBV3-1/TRBV3-2	once	CASSQKSGTGGLGYTF	TGTGCCAGCAGCCAAAAATCCGGGACAGGGGGCTTGGGCTACACCTTC
TRBJ2-1	TRBD1	TRBV11-3	-	CASSSGTGRADEQFF	TGTGCCAGCAGTTCCGGGACAGGGAGGGCGGATGAGCAGTTCTTC
TRBJ2-2	TRBD2	TRBV13	-	CASASGTGAGELFF	TGTGCCAGCGCTAGCGGAACTGGGGCCGGGGAGCTGTTTTTT
TRBJ2-1	-	TRBV11-3	once	CASSLVRGSNEQFF	TGTGCCAGCAGCTTAGTGCGGGGAAGCAATGAGCAGTTCTTC
TRBJ1-3	TRBD1	TRBV11-2	-	CASSLSSRGFPGNTIYF	TGTGCCAGCAGCCTTTCATCCAGGGGGTTTCCTGGAAACACCATATATTTT
TRBJ1-2	-	TRBV4-3	-	CASSQGWVGGRYTF	TGCGCCAGCAGCCAAGGCTGGGTCGGGGGAAGATACACCTTC
TRBJ2-5	TRBD2	TRBV5-1	-	CASSPRGLGETQYF	TGTGCCAGCAGCCCCCGGGGACTAGGTGAGACCCAGTACTTC
TRBJ1-2	TRBD1	TRBV28	-	CASSGLFGAGGHHYGYTF	TGTGCCAGCAGCGGACTCTTCGGGGCAGGGGGGCATCATTATGGCTACACCTTC
TRBJ2-1	TRBD2	TRBV4-3	-	CASSQDPGVSGSSYNEQFF	TGCGCCAGCAGCCAAGATCCAGGGGTTAGCGGGAGCTCCTACAATGAGCAGTTCTTC
TRBJ1-6	-	TRBV2	many	CASSVRDSYNSPLHF	TGTGCCAGCAGCGTACGGGACTCCTATAATTCACCCCTCCACTTT
TRBJ2-1	TRBD2	TRBV3-1/TRBV3-2	-	CASSQRSGSYNEQFF	TGTGCCAGCAGCCAGAGGAGCGGGAGCTACAATGAGCAGTTCTTC
TRBJ2-7	TRBD2	TRBV7-6	-	CASSRTASGGSYEQYF	TGTGCCAGCAGCCGCACAGCTAGCGGGGGTTCCTACGAGCAGTACTTC
TRBJ1-2	TRBD1	TRBV7-9	-	CASTRQGLNYGYTF	TGTGCCAGCACCAGACAGGGGCTGAACTATGGCTACACCTTC
TRBJ2-3	-	TRBV10-3	-	CAISEQGSTDTQYF	TGTGCCATCAGTGAGCAGGGAAGCACAGATACGCAGTATTTT
TRBJ1-3	-	TRBV5-4	-	CASSLDQGGNTIYF	TGTGCCAGCAGCTTGGACCAGGGGGGAAACACCATATATTTT
TRBJ1-2	TRBD1	TRBV19	once	CASIPRTGDRRYTF	TGTGCCAGTATCCCGAGGACAGGGGATAGACGCTACACCTTC
TRBJ2-1	TRBD2	TRBV5-1	-	CASSWWGGEYNEQFF	TGTGCCAGCAGCTGGTGGGGGGGAGAATACAATGAGCAGTTCTTC
TRBJ2-5	TRBD2	TRBV9	-	CASSGPRKAGERETQYF	TGTGCCAGCAGCGGACCGAGGAAAGCGGGAGAACGAGAGACCCAGTACTTC
TRBJ1-2	-	TRBV24-1	-	CATSDPTYPDNYGYTF	TGTGCCACCAGTGACCCCACCTACCCTGATAACTATGGCTACACCTTC
TRBJ2-5	TRBD1	TRBV5-4	-	CASSFRDSQETQYF	TGTGCCAGCAGCTTCCGGGACAGTCAAGAGACCCAGTACTTC
TRBJ2-2	-	TRBV5-1	-	CASRFANTGELFF	TGCGCCAGCAGGTTCGCGAACACCGGGGAGCTGTTTTTT
TRBJ1-1	-	TRBV18	-	CASSPIAQPNTEAFF	TGTGCCAGCTCGCCAATAGCCCAGCCGAACACTGAAGCTTTCTTT
TRBJ1-5	-	TRBV28	-	CASSFSKPQHF	TGTGCCAGCAGTTTTAGCAAGCCCCAGCATTTT
TRBJ2-3	TRBD1	TRBV3-1/TRBV3-2	-	CASSQEKGGSDTQYF	TGTGCCAGCAGCCAAGAAAAAGGGGGCTCAGATACGCAGTATTTT
TRBJ2-1	-	TRBV24-1	-	CATSDLNRPSSYNEQFF	TGTGCCACCAGTGATCTAAACCGCCCGAGCTCCTACAATGAGCAGTTCTTC
TRBJ1-2	TRBD1	TRBV24-1	-	CATIRQGSMAGYTF	TGTGCCACCATTAGACAGGGGAGTATGGCTGGCTACACCTTC
TRBJ2-5	TRBD1	TRBV27	-	CASSSTGSPQETQYF	TGTGCCAGCAGTTCGACAGGGTCCCCCCAAGAGACCCAGTACTTC
TRBJ2-1	TRBD2	TRBV7-9	-	CASNTGGKGEQFF	TGTGCCAGCAACACGGGGGGAAAGGGCGAGCAGTTCTTC
TRBJ2-7	TRBD1	TRBV5-4	-	CASSSEYRGPGDEQYF	TGTGCCAGCAGCTCGGAATACAGGGGGCCTGGGGACGAGCAGTACTTC
TRBJ2-7	-	TRBV7-2	-	CASSLGGIEQYF	TGTGCCAGCAGCTTAGGCGGGATCGAGCAGTACTTC
TRBJ2-1	-	TRBV24-1	-	CATSDLNDGQTGDEQFF	TGTGCCACCAGTGATTTGAATGACGGCCAAACCGGGGATGAGCAGTTCTTC